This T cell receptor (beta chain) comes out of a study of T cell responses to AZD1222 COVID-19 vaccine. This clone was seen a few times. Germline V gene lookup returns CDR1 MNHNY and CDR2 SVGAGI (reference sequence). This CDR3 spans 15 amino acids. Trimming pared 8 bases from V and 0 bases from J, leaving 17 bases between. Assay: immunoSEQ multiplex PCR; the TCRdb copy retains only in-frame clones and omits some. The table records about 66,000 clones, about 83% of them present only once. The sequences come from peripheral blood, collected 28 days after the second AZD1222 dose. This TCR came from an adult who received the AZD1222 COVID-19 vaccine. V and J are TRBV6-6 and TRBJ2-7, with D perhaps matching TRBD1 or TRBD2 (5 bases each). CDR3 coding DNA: TGTGCCAGCCGCTCCGGGACGGTAAGCTCCTACGAGCAGTACTTC. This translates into CASRSGTVSSYEQYF.